This is a list of T cell receptor beta chains from one sample in a study of blood T cells in healthy people across ages. TCRdb analysed the 5' RACE reads with MiXCR anew, one entry per CDR3 protein. The sample lists around 900,000 distinct CDR3 sequences; around 54% were seen once. Sequencing input: blood. Every receptor here comes from a woman aged 55-70 years in good health. Each CDR3 is given with its conserved first and last residue. The D gene is left open where the match is weak. A clone size is listed for some rows: how often the clone was seen (once, few, many), or a class if it is expanded.

d_gene: NA; j_gene: TRBJ2-5; v_gene: TRBV4-1; abundance: NA; CDR3nt: TGCGCCAGCAGCCAAGATCGGCTCAGCGAAGAGACCCAGTACTTC; CDR3aa: CASSQDRLSEETQYF
d_gene: NA; j_gene: TRBJ1-6; v_gene: TRBV7-9; abundance: NA; CDR3nt: TGTGCCAGCAGCTCCCGTGGGGGACCCCTCCACTTT; CDR3aa: CASSSRGGPLHF
d_gene: NA; j_gene: TRBJ2-1; v_gene: TRBV15; abundance: many; CDR3nt: TGTGCCATTTCACAAGCTGGGTCTTCCTACAATGAGCAGTTCTTC; CDR3aa: CAISQAGSSYNEQFF
d_gene: NA; j_gene: TRBJ2-3; v_gene: TRBV7-2; abundance: many; CDR3nt: TGTGCCAGCAGCCACAACCAACTCACAGATACGCAGTATTTT; CDR3aa: CASSHNQLTDTQYF
d_gene: TRBD2; j_gene: TRBJ2-7; v_gene: TRBV3-1; abundance: NA; CDR3nt: TGTGCCAGCAGTGCGGGAGGACTGAGCCTCTACGAGCAGTACTTC; CDR3aa: CASSAGGLSLYEQYF
d_gene: NA; j_gene: TRBJ1-4; v_gene: TRBV27; abundance: few; CDR3nt: TGTGCTAGCAGTCCTATAGGGGACACCGGGGAAAAACTGTTTTTT; CDR3aa: CASSPIGDTGEKLFF
d_gene: NA; j_gene: TRBJ2-1; v_gene: TRBV20-1; abundance: NA; CDR3nt: TGCAGTGCTAGAGCAGGGAGCTCCTACAATGAGCAGTTCTTC; CDR3aa: CSARAGSSYNEQFF
d_gene: TRBD1; j_gene: TRBJ1-6; v_gene: TRBV28; abundance: NA; CDR3nt: TGTGCCGCCGGGACAGGGAACAGTTCACCCCTCCACTTT; CDR3aa: CAAGTGNSSPLHF
d_gene: TRBD1; j_gene: TRBJ2-1; v_gene: TRBV20-1; abundance: NA; CDR3nt: TGCAGAGCTAGAGAGACTTCCAGGGGGCGCAGGGAGCAGTTCTTC; CDR3aa: CRARETSRGRREQFF
d_gene: TRBD2; j_gene: TRBJ2-3; v_gene: TRBV20-1; abundance: few; CDR3nt: TGCAGTGCTGGTATCGAAGCGGGAGCGTTCACAGATACGCAGTATTTT; CDR3aa: CSAGIEAGAFTDTQYF
d_gene: NA; j_gene: TRBJ2-4; v_gene: TRBV10-3; abundance: few; CDR3nt: TGTGCCATCAAGGAGAGCCTAGCCAAAAACATTCAGTACTTC; CDR3aa: CAIKESLAKNIQYF
d_gene: TRBD1; j_gene: TRBJ2-7; v_gene: TRBV20-1; abundance: few; CDR3nt: TGCAGTGCTAGAGGGGACAGAAAATACGAGCAGTACTTC; CDR3aa: CSARGDRKYEQYF
d_gene: NA; j_gene: TRBJ2-5; v_gene: TRBV5-8; abundance: NA; CDR3nt: TGTGCCAGCAGCAGGGGGACATACCAAGAGACCCAGTACTTC; CDR3aa: CASSRGTYQETQYF
d_gene: TRBD2; j_gene: TRBJ2-7; v_gene: TRBV7-2; abundance: NA; CDR3nt: TGTGCCAGCAGCGCACTAGCGGGATCCTACAATGAGCAGTACTTC; CDR3aa: CASSALAGSYNEQYF
d_gene: TRBD1; j_gene: TRBJ2-7; v_gene: TRBV18; abundance: few; CDR3nt: TGTGCCAGCTCACCACAAGGACAGGGGGCGGCTGAGCAGTACTTC; CDR3aa: CASSPQGQGAAEQYF
d_gene: NA; j_gene: TRBJ2-5; v_gene: TRBV6-5; abundance: few; CDR3nt: TGTGCCAGCAGTCCGGACGGACACCCAGAGACCCAGTACTTC; CDR3aa: CASSPDGHPETQYF
d_gene: NA; j_gene: TRBJ1-2; v_gene: TRBV13; abundance: few; CDR3nt: TGTGCCAGCAGCTTTTCGGAGAGTTGGGGAACTAGTTATGGCTACACCTTC; CDR3aa: CASSFSESWGTSYGYTF
d_gene: NA; j_gene: TRBJ2-5; v_gene: TRBV7-9; abundance: NA; CDR3nt: TGTGCCACCCAGGAGGGTCGTGAGACCCAGTACTTC; CDR3aa: CATQEGRETQYF
d_gene: NA; j_gene: TRBJ2-1; v_gene: TRBV29-1; abundance: few; CDR3nt: TGCAGCGTTGAGGGCCTAGATTACAATGAGCAGTTCTTC; CDR3aa: CSVEGLDYNEQFF
d_gene: NA; j_gene: TRBJ1-2; v_gene: TRBV7-2; abundance: NA; CDR3nt: TGTGCCAGCAGCCTCCCGACTGGGCCTAGGGGCTACACCTTC; CDR3aa: CASSLPTGPRGYTF
d_gene: NA; j_gene: TRBJ1-3; v_gene: TRBV4-1; abundance: NA; CDR3nt: TGCGCCAGCAGCCTTAGCGGCGAGAGCTCTGGAAACACCATATATTTT; CDR3aa: CASSLSGESSGNTIYF
d_gene: NA; j_gene: TRBJ2-5; v_gene: TRBV20-1; abundance: NA; CDR3nt: TGCAGTGCTAGGGGGTCCTGGGTAGTCGAGACCCAGTACTTC; CDR3aa: CSARGSWVVETQYF
d_gene: NA; j_gene: TRBJ2-1; v_gene: TRBV3-1; abundance: NA; CDR3nt: TGTGCCAGCAGCCACGGGGGCGATGAGCAGTTCTTC; CDR3aa: CASSHGGDEQFF
d_gene: TRBD1; j_gene: TRBJ2-1; v_gene: TRBV12-5; abundance: NA; CDR3nt: TGTGCTAGTGTTTGGCAGGGACAGGGAGGACCGGGAGTCTACAATGAGCAGTTCTTC; CDR3aa: CASVWQGQGGPGVYNEQFF
d_gene: TRBD1; j_gene: TRBJ2-5; v_gene: TRBV18; abundance: NA; CDR3nt: TGTGCCAGCTCACCACCGGGACAGGGTATCGTGGAGCAGTACTTC; CDR3aa: CASSPPGQGIVEQYF
d_gene: TRBD1; j_gene: TRBJ2-5; v_gene: TRBV18; abundance: NA; CDR3nt: TGTGCCAGCGACAGGGGGGTCCAAGAGACCCAGTACTTC; CDR3aa: CASDRGVQETQYF
d_gene: NA; j_gene: TRBJ2-3; v_gene: TRBV28; abundance: few; CDR3nt: TGTGCCAGCAGTTACCCCACTCGGCCAGATACGCAGTATTTT; CDR3aa: CASSYPTRPDTQYF
d_gene: TRBD2; j_gene: TRBJ2-7; v_gene: TRBV6-6; abundance: few; CDR3nt: TGTGCCAGCAGTTACGTAGCAGGGAGGGCCGACGAGCAGTACTTC; CDR3aa: CASSYVAGRADEQYF